The present T cell receptor (beta chain) was sequenced within a study of shared clonotypes between healthy human individuals. Study-wide points: Rarefaction demonstrated incomplete sorted-subset sequencing despite large depth. A generally larger estimated richness was seen in naive subsets than in memory subsets.

V was clipped by 6 bases and J by 0 bases, with 13 bases between them. The CDR3 contains 16 residues. Germline CDR1 reads SGHRS; CDR2 reads YFSETQ. Concerning this clone: Its antigen is as yet unknown.

Generated by immunoSEQ multiplex PCR, the TCRdb table keeps only in-frame clones and is missing some. Of more than 1 million clones in the sample, around 78% are singletons; the top ten hold around 0.47%. This sequence joins TRBV5-1 and TRBJ2-6; D might be TRBD1 or TRBD2, each matching 5 bases. The clonotype was recovered from a man younger than 35 in good health. Some clones in this sample may be carry-over from other donors' samples. Sequenced sample: memory CD4+ T cells from PBMCs. Specified subset: CD45RA-negative fraction. This chain's CDR3 is CASTPGRSSGANVLTF. The CDR3, as DNA: TGCGCCAGCACCCCGGGACGGAGCTCTGGGGCCAACGTCCTGACTTTC.